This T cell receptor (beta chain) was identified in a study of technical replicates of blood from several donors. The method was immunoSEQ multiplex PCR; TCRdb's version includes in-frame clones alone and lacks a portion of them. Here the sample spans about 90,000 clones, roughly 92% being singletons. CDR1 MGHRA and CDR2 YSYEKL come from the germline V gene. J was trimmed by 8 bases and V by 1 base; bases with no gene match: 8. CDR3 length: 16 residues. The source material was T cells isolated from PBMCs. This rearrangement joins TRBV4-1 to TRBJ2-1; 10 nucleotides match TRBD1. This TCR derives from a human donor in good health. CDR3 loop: CASSQVGGQGLDEQFF. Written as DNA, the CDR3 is TGCGCCAGCAGCCAAGTTGGGGGACAGGGGTTGGATGAGCAGTTCTTC.